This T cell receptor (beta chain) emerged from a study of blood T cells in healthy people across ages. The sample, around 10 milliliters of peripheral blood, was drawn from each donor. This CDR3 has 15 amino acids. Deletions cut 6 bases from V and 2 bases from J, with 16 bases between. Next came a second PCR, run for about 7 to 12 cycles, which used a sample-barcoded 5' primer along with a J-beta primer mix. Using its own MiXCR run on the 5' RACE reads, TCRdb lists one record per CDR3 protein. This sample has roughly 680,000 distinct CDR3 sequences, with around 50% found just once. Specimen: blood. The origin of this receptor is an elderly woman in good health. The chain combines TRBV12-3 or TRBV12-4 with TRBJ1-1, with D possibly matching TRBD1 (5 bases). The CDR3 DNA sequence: TGTGCCAGCAGACCGAGGGGCGGAGATAACACTGAAGCTTTCTTT. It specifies CASRPRGGDNTEAFF.